This note documents a single T cell receptor beta chain sequence. As yet, its antigen is unknown. The record originates from a study of T cell repertoires in cytomegalovirus infection. Germline assignment: CDR1 MNHNS and CDR2 SASEGT. The CDR3 is made up of 16 amino acids. Trimming shortened V by 3 bases and J by 5 bases, and 19 bases separated the two germline ends. TCRdb fed the reads into MiXCR, producing one record per CDR3 protein. Among 900,000 to 950,000 distinct CDR3 sequences listed, roughly 31% were seen once. This sequence originates from a human donor in good health (CMV status not recorded). Some clones in this sample may be carry-over from other donors' samples. The sample was cultured CD8+ T cells from PBMCs, taken from culture after CMV antigen stimulation. The V and J genes are TRBV6-1 and TRBJ2-5; possibly TRBD1 for D (5 bases). The CDR3 DNA reads TGTGCCAGCAGTGATGATGCAGGGTTAATTTGGGAGACCCAGTACTTC. Amino acid sequence: CASSDDAGLIWETQYF.